This T cell receptor (beta chain) was profiled in a study of CD8 T cells in ankylosing spondylitis. This clonotype appeared a few times. Its cognate antigen is unknown. Findings and caveats of the study: In synovial fluid and blood from reactive arthritis, some motif variants were previously reported. Disease-linked clones reportedly concentrated significantly in matched ankylosing spondylitis synovial fluid.

TCRdb reprocessed the 5' RACE reads with MiXCR, giving one entry per CDR3 protein. The sample includes around 150,000 distinct CDR3 sequences, roughly 10% seen only once; the top ten take under 35%. Trimming cost V 5 bases and J 3 bases, with 11 bases left between them. From germline, CDR1 is DFQATT and CDR2 SNEGSKA (reference sequence). The CDR3 is 12 amino acids. Sequences were obtained from blood, either unsorted or a sorted T cell fraction (not recorded which). J is TRBJ2-7 and V is TRBV20-1; possibly TRBD1 for D (5 bases). This clonotype was obtained from a male donor with ankylosing spondylitis or in good health (not recorded which). The CDR3 loop reads CSAVGQIYEQYF. In DNA form, the CDR3 reads TGCAGTGCTGTAGGACAAATCTACGAGCAGTACTTC.